This T cell receptor (beta chain) was sequenced in a study of cytomegalovirus exposure and HLA in healthy donors. Study results and limitations: Most sequenced TCRs were rare (though some public TCRs occurred in many donors).

The CDR3 spans 11 residues. The V gene lost 2 bases and the J gene lost 11 bases, with 7 bases spanning the gap. Germline lookup yields CDR1 MNHNS and CDR2 SASEGT. The primer mix had 60 Vbeta and 13 Jbeta primers. Generated by immunoSEQ multiplex PCR, the TCRdb table keeps only in-frame clones and is missing some. This table has approximately 150,000 clones, 79% appearing once. In regard to this clone: Its antigen is unidentified.

Each donor was nominally healthy when sampled (though unrecorded immune exposures were likely). Sequences were obtained from PBMCs. This sequence originates from a man in his forties or fifties in good health and CMV-seropositive. The chain recombines TRBV6-1 with TRBJ1-3; D is uncertain. The CDR3 DNA reads TGTGCCAGCAGTGAATTTATCCCCATATATTTT. Protein: CASSEFIPIYF.